Sequencing of this T cell receptor (beta chain) was carried out in a study of T cell responses to AZD1222 COVID-19 vaccine. Remarks on this clone: What it recognizes is unknown.

Data came from immunoSEQ multiplex PCR; TCRdb stores just in-frame clones and leaves some out. Of about 120,000 clones listed, approximately 92% are singletons. Germline loops: CDR1 MDHEN, CDR2 SYDVKM. V was shortened by 9 bases and J by 9 bases, with 18 bases between the two germline ends. This CDR3 contains 13 residues. Study observations and caveats: Dominant at 160-218 and 743-854, vaccine-associated CD4 TCRs also spanned spike.

V gene TRBV28 combines with J gene TRBJ1-5; perhaps TRBD1 as D (6 bases). The sequence came from an adult in good health. Source: peripheral blood, taken on day 0 of AZD1222 vaccination. The CDR3 protein is CASNDRFLRPQHF. The CDR3 region has the DNA TGTGCCAGTAACGACAGGTTTTTACGGCCCCAGCATTTT. Supplemented by reference TRBV28 and TRBJ1-5, the full variable domain reads DVKVTQSSRYLVKRTGEKVFLECVQDMDHENMFWYRQDPGLGLRLIYFSYDVKMKEKGDIPEGYSVSREKKERFSLILESASTNQTSMYLCASNDRFLRPQHFGDGTRLSIL.